Sequencing of this T cell receptor (beta chain) was carried out in a study of blood T cell repertoires in COVID-19. Looking at the study overall: COVID-19 samples from acute and convalescent phases originated in the United States, Italy and Spain.

The CDR3 loop spans 14 amino acids. Per the germline V gene, CDR1 is SGHTA and CDR2 is FQGNSA. The V gene end was trimmed by 4 bases and the J gene end by 2 bases; junction bases not matched to a gene: 4. Recruitment covered 20 to 25 US areas and drew participants whose ages spanned 18 to 89 years. Grouping used clinical history reported by participants in a survey and questionnaire. This clone was counted once. In the original analysis: Quantification of nucleated cells was approximated via reference gene primer amplification. Profiling relied on immunoSEQ multiplex PCR, and the TCRdb table lists in-frame clones only, not all of them. Clonal size and the V and J genes are those of that table, whereas D and trimming came from the DNA. The table includes 110,000 to 150,000 clones, about 79% detected once.

The rearrangement uses TRBV7-2 and TRBJ2-7, with TRBD1 matching over 8 bases. The TCR originated in a man aged 45-65 years who had recovered from COVID-19. Specimen: PBMCs or T cells enriched from blood (not recorded which). CDR3 region: CASSSSTGAYEQYF. Here the CDR3 DNA reads TGTGCCAGCAGCTCTTCGACAGGGGCCTACGAGCAGTACTTC.